This note documents a single TCR beta chain sequence. Negative isolation was used for CD8+ and CD4+ T cells and FACS enrichment for TEMRA cells. This entry comes from a study of CD8 T cells in Susac syndrome. The CDR3 contains 13 residues. Deletions cut 1 base from V and 3 bases from J, with 7 bases between. Germline CDR1 reads SGDLS; CDR2 reads YYNGEE. The RNA, roughly 0.5 to 1 ug, was put through reverse transcription using random hexamers. The authors amplified TCR beta CDR3 across 54 Vbeta and 13 Jbeta using immunoSEQ multiplex PCR. Using its own MiXCR run on the immunoSEQ multiplex PCR reads, TCRdb lists one record per CDR3 protein. Among around 170,000 distinct CDR3 sequences listed, 85% to 95% were seen once.

Sequencing used CD8+ T cells from PBMCs. The V call is TRBV9, the J call TRBJ2-5; unclear D gene. This sequence was found in a human donor with Susac syndrome. As DNA, the CDR3 is TGTGCCAGCAGCGTAAAGTTAGAAGAGACCCAGTACTTC. Residues: CASSVKLEETQYF.